This entry concerns a single TCR beta chain. Generated by immunoSEQ multiplex PCR, the TCRdb table keeps only in-frame clones and is missing some. The data show roughly 190,000 clones, around 84% seen once. The entry originates in a study of blood T cell repertoires in COVID-19. CDR1 and CDR2 from the germline V gene are SGHRS and YFSETQ. This CDR3 is built from 14 residues. V lost 2 bases to trimming and J lost 4 bases; unmatched junction nucleotides: 3. Sequenced material: peripheral blood. The TCR sequence derives from a woman between 65 and 79 years old with COVID-19, enrolled during active disease. This chain joins TRBV5-1 and TRBJ1-1; 9 nucleotides agree with TRBD1. The CDR3 bases are TGCGCCAGCAGCTTACAGGGGGCGAGCACTGAAGCTTTCTTT. This gives the protein CASSLQGASTEAFF.